The 9 T cell receptor beta chains presented below share a single source sample, sequenced in a study of blood T cell repertoires in COVID-19. Profiled with immunoSEQ multiplex PCR; TCRdb holds only in-frame clones, not every one. The sample shows roughly 200,000 clones, 86% of them seen only once. Sequenced sample: peripheral blood. The receptors were sampled from a man of 80 years or more with acute or convalescent COVID-19.

The rearrangement joins TRBV27 to TRBJ2-3, with TRBD2 as a possible D gene (5 bases). The ends were cut back, 3 bases at V and 2 bases at J, with 15 bases in the middle. Germline lookup yields CDR1 MNHEY and CDR2 SMNVEV (reference sequence). This CDR3 region has 16 residues. This chain's CDR3 is CASSFLRGSATDTQYF. In DNA form, the CDR3 reads TGTGCCAGCAGTTTCCTTCGGGGTAGCGCCACAGATACGCAGTATTTT.

The chain employs TRBV10-1 and TRBJ1-3; maybe TRBD1 (5 bases). The CDR3 is made up of 15 amino acids. The germline V gene encodes CDR1 WNHNN and CDR2 SYGVQD (reference sequence). V was trimmed by 0 bases and J by 4 bases, leaving 10 bases between them. CDR3 nucleotide sequence: TGCGCCAGCAGTGAGTCCCAGGGATCCGGAAACACCATATATTTT. Amino acids: CASSESQGSGNTIYF.

The chain links TRBV5-6 to TRBJ2-7, with a weak D call TRBD1 (6 bases). Germline V CDR1 and CDR2: SGHDT, YYEEEE. The CDR3 has 13 residues. V lost 4 bases, J lost 5 bases, and 13 bases lay in between. The CDR3 DNA reads as TGTGCCAGCAGCACGCTTGGGGGCGACGAGCAGTACTTC. This encodes CASSTLGGDEQYF.

This clone was recorded a few times. The rearrangement uses TRBV9 and TRBJ2-7; D is perhaps TRBD2 (5 bases). Germline V CDR1 and CDR2: SGDLS, YYNGEE. CDR3 length: 14 amino acids. V lost 0 bases and J 6 bases, leaving 13 bases between the germline ends. CDR3 coding DNA: TGTGCCAGCAGCGTAGATTACGGACGGGGCGAGCAGTACTTC. Encoded protein: CASSVDYGRGEQYF.

Turning to this clone: The junction differs from germline at one of its ends, possibly a read error. This sequence joins TRBV2 and TRBJ1-3; D not certain. The CDR3 contains 12 residues. Germline CDR1 reads SNHLY; CDR2 reads FYNNEI. CDR3 bases: TGCGTCGGGCGGGGTAACGGAAACACCATATATTTT. It translates to CVGRGNGNTIYF.

This chain connects TRBV7-2 to TRBJ1-4; 7 bases are shared with TRBD1. This CDR3 has 13 residues. V lost 3 bases and J lost 8; bases outside the gene matches: 3. Germline CDR1 reads SGHTA; CDR2 reads FQGNSA. CDR3 in amino acids: CASSLDRREKLFF. The CDR3, as DNA: TGTGCCAGCAGCTTGGACAGGAGGGAAAAACTGTTTTTT.

This clone was detected only a few times. This chain uses TRBV27 with TRBJ2-2; 12 positions agree with TRBD2. V trimming: 1 base; J trimming: 6 bases; junction bases outside the gene matches: 9. Germline V gene data show CDR1 as MNHEY and CDR2 as SMNVEV (reference sequence). The length of the CDR3 is 18 residues. CDR3 DNA: TGTGCCAGCAGTTTATTCGCGGCTAGCGGGAGGGCCTCCGGGGAGCTGTTTTTT. This sequence encodes CASSLFAASGRASGELFF.

The chain recombines TRBV6-4 with TRBJ2-1; TRBD2 matches 11 bases. V lost 3 bases to trimming and J lost 3 bases; unmatched junction nucleotides: 1. The CDR3 runs 15 residues. Germline lookup yields CDR1 MRHNA and CDR2 SNTAGT. The CDR3 DNA reads TGTGCCAGCAGTGATCTAGCGGGAGGCTACAATGAGCAGTTCTTC. Translation: CASSDLAGGYNEQFF.

This chain links TRBV3-1 (or the pseudogene TRBV3-2) with TRBJ1-5; 8 bases align to TRBD1. CDR3 length: 16 residues. The J segment lost 3 bases and the V segment lost 3 bases, leaving 7 bases of the junction unmatched. Germline-derived CDR1 and CDR2 are LGHDT and YNNKEL (reference sequence). This chain's CDR3 is CASSHRGTGYNQPQHF. The CDR3 DNA reads TGTGCCAGCAGCCACAGAGGGACAGGTTACAATCAGCCCCAGCATTTT.